This T cell receptor beta chain is from a study of blood T cell repertoires in COVID-19. Study-wide background: Specimens from acute and convalescent COVID-19 originated in the United States, Italy and Spain. Nucleic acid was either cDNA or gDNA, and it came from T cells, B-cell-depleted T cells, or PBMCs.

Source study methods: It was from reference gene primer amplification that nucleated cell counts were estimated. Method: immunoSEQ multiplex PCR; TCRdb's copy keeps in-frame clones and lacks some. The DNA was the basis for D and trimming; V, J and clone size are from that table. The sample carries about 72,000 clones, approximately 90% recorded once. Trimming cost V 1 base and J 5 bases, with 8 bases left between them. CDR1 and CDR2 (germline): SEHNR, FQNEAQ (reference sequence). CDR3 length: 13 amino acids. The receptor was derived from a man aged 65 to 79 with active or convalescent COVID-19. What was sequenced was peripheral blood. This sequence joins TRBV7-9 and TRBJ1-1, with D possibly being TRBD1 (6 bases). Here the CDR3 reads CASSLGGRTEAFF. For the CDR3, the DNA is TGTGCCAGCAGCTTAGGGGGGCGAACTGAAGCTTTCTTT.